A selection of T cell receptor beta chains follows, all from one sample in a study of cytomegalovirus exposure and HLA in healthy donors. Some clones are missing from TCRdb's copy, which holds only in-frame ones; the method was immunoSEQ multiplex PCR. The table has about 160,000 clones, about four fifths seen once; the top ten hold around 0.98%. Input material: PBMCs. The receptors derive from a man aged 30-40 years in good health and CMV-seronegative. CDR3s include the opening cysteine and the closing phenylalanine or tryptophan. D genes are given only for firm matches. The size of a clone is reported for some rows only, either as once, few or many, or as a class for expanded clones.

.	TRBV28	TRBJ1-5	.	CASTPTGPSNQPQHF
.	TRBV5-1	TRBJ2-3	.	CASSLIKFARDRADTQYF
.	TRBV7-8	TRBJ1-1	.	CASSTLRAGRRNTEAFF
TRBD1	TRBV5-4	TRBJ1-1	.	CASSVKQGVNTEAFF
.	TRBV7-8	TRBJ1-1	few	CASSLPRSGTNTEAFF
TRBD2	TRBV7-2	TRBJ2-2	.	CASSLARLAGNTGELFF
TRBD2	TRBV6-6	TRBJ2-2	.	CASSPRGGRIGELFF
TRBD1	TRBV29-1	TRBJ2-5	.	CSVLGTGGETQYF
TRBD2	TRBV10-2	TRBJ2-2	.	CAVGTSGAGELFF
TRBD1	TRBV19	TRBJ2-1	.	CASSWTGSYNEQFF
.	TRBV18	TRBJ2-7	.	CASSPPLRAFPYEQYF
TRBD1	TRBV2	TRBJ1-6	.	CASSVTGFVSPLHF
TRBD2	TRBV7-9	TRBJ2-3	.	CAGLAGGLADTQYF
.	TRBV15	TRBJ1-2	few	CATSRVQGYGYTF
TRBD2	TRBV19	TRBJ2-1	.	CASSTGLAGEATDEQFF
TRBD1	TRBV27	TRBJ1-2	few	CASSSPGQGMMGYTF
TRBD2	TRBV10-3	TRBJ2-1	.	CAIRESERLAGGNEQFF
.	TRBV2	TRBJ1-5	.	CASSGRTGFTQPQHF
.	TRBV7-6	TRBJ2-5	once	CASSFGAQAETQYF
.	TRBV23-1	TRBJ2-3	.	CASSQSVQGRGTDTQYF
.	TRBV11-2	TRBJ2-1	.	CASSLGRGSGDEQFF
TRBD1	TRBV5-4	TRBJ1-2	.	CASSSPQGARDYTF
.	TRBV5-1	TRBJ2-7	.	CASSRGSGEVSYEQYF
.	TRBV6-5	TRBJ2-7	once	CASSYDYSNYEQYF
TRBD1	TRBV7-9	TRBJ1-1	.	CASRPRTGTGGEAFF
.	TRBV13	TRBJ1-4	.	CASSLRQHINEKLFF
.	TRBV2	TRBJ1-4	.	CASSGRSTNEKLFF
TRBD2	TRBV30	.	.	CAWTHGASGHPEQYF
.	TRBV5-1	TRBJ2-6	.	CASSQGSGANVLTF
.	TRBV19	TRBJ2-6	.	CASWGSNSGANVLTF
.	TRBV5-6	TRBJ2-7	.	CASNLPGPAGEQYF
.	TRBV5-1	TRBJ1-2	.	CASSSLGSYGYTF
TRBD1	TRBV7-6	TRBJ1-2	.	CASSPTGGITYGYTF
.	TRBV14	TRBJ1-1	.	CASSLYFGNTEAFF
.	TRBV9	TRBJ1-1	few	CASSVVGRWVGNTEAFF
.	TRBV6-1	TRBJ2-5	few	CASLGEVGSETQYF
TRBD2	TRBV6-5	TRBJ2-1	.	CASSGTGLADNEQFF
TRBD1	TRBV10-1	TRBJ2-7	.	CASSRDRSYEQYF
.	TRBV5-1	TRBJ1-1	.	CASSLARGGTEAFF
.	TRBV7-8	TRBJ1-1	.	CASISGVQAFF
TRBD1	TRBV19	TRBJ1-4	once	CASSIGQVSEKLFF
.	TRBV19	TRBJ1-2	.	CASSIPQRGPNYGYTF